A single sample gave rise to the 7 T cell receptor beta chains below, sequenced in a study of Graves' ophthalmopathy and Graves' hyperthyroidism. Scientists amplified the TCR beta CDR3 regions from RNA transcripts. Investigators did first-round RT-PCR with HTBI primers, then second-round multiplex PCR. TCRdb passed the multiplex PCR reads through MiXCR, listing each CDR3 protein once. The sample includes about 390,000 distinct CDR3 sequences, approximately 15% seen only once; the top ten take about 7%. Sequencing was performed on peripheral blood. All receptors derive from a woman between 18 and 29 years old with stable Graves' hyperthyroidism.

Many counts were recorded for this clonotype. J is TRBJ1-1 and V is TRBV6-1, with TRBD1 matching over 11 bases. CDR1 is MNHNS, CDR2 SASEGT, per germline. V gave up 3 bases and J gave up 7 bases; unmatched junction bases: 10. The CDR3 has 16 residues. The CDR3 bases are TGTGCCAGCAGTGATAAACCGTGGGACAGGGGGGATGAAGCTTTCTTT. Protein: CASSDKPWDRGDEAFF.

Of note for this clonotype: One end of the junction is discordant with germline, which a read error may explain. The J gene is TRBJ2-5, the V gene TRBV5-1; D tentatively reads TRBD1 or TRBD2 (5 bases each). Germline V gene lookup returns CDR1 SGHRS and CDR2 YFSETQ. CDR3 length equals 14 residues. The CDR3 sequence is CASSLGSGQGTQYF. For the CDR3, the DNA is TGCGCCAGCAGCTTGGGGAGCGGACAAGGGACCCAGTACTTC.

This clonotype was seen ten or more times. The chain joins TRBV7-2 to TRBJ2-5; 7 nucleotides line up with TRBD1. V was pared by 5 bases and J by 5 bases, with 8 bases of the junction left unmatched. This CDR3 comprises 14 residues. Per the germline V gene, CDR1 is SGHTA and CDR2 is FQGNSA. CDR3: CASSPRQGSETQYF. The CDR3 DNA reads as TGTGCCAGCAGCCCGAGACAGGGATCGGAGACCCAGTACTTC.

This clonotype was counted ten times or more. The chain is built from TRBV6-2 or TRBV6-3 and TRBJ1-2, with D uncertain. V lost 2 bases and J lost 7, with 8 bases in between. Per the germline V gene, CDR1 is MNHEY and CDR2 is SVGEGT. This CDR3 region has 12 residues. For the CDR3, the DNA is TGTGCCAGCAGTTACGGGGTCGGTGGCTACACCTTC. Its protein product is CASSYGVGGYTF.

The chain recombines TRBV4-1 with TRBJ1-5; D gene uncertain. CDR1 is MGHRA, CDR2 YSYEKL, per germline. This CDR3 has 15 residues. Trimming cost V 1 base and J 5 bases, with 12 bases left between them. CDR3 protein: CASSQGAGSDQPQHF. Written as DNA, the CDR3 is TGCGCCAGCAGCCAAGGGGCCGGGTCTGATCAGCCCCAGCATTTT.

This clonotype was observed at least ten times. The V and J genes are TRBV9 and TRBJ2-2; no definite D call. In germline, CDR1 is SGDLS, CDR2 YYNGEE. The CDR3 totals 14 residues. The V end was cut by 0 bases, the J end by 5 bases, with 8 bases between. CDR3 region: CASSVATPTGELFF. CDR3 nucleotides: TGTGCCAGCAGCGTAGCAACACCAACCGGGGAGCTGTTTTTT. The variable domain in full, completed from reference TRBV9 and TRBJ2-2, reads DSGVTQTPKHLITATGQRVTLRCSPRSGDLSVYWYQQSLDQGLQFLIQYYNGEERAKGNILERFSAQQFPDLHSELNLSSLELGDSALYFCASSVATPTGELFFGEGSRLTVL.

The table lists this clonotype with many counts. The chain has TRBV19 and TRBJ1-1; D call uncertain. Germline CDR1 is LNHDA and CDR2 is SQIVND (reference sequence). The CDR3 is 14 amino acids. Trimming took off 5 bases at V and 0 bases at J, with 10 bases between the two ends. The CDR3 loop reads CASSFGNMNTEAFF. Written as DNA, the CDR3 is TGTGCCAGTAGTTTTGGAAACATGAACACTGAAGCTTTCTTT.